The subject of this entry is one T cell receptor beta chain. This sample is drawn from a study of blood T cell repertoires in COVID-19. In the study overall: The United States, Italy and Spain provided the acute and convalescent COVID-19 samples. T cells, B-cell-depleted T cells, or PBMCs provided the cDNA or gDNA that served as material.

The repertoire was sequenced with immunoSEQ multiplex PCR; TCRdb's copy has only in-frame clones and lacks some. The repertoire consists of about 210,000 clones, with approximately 84% occurring once and the leading ten covering approximately 8.1%. The V gene's germline CDR1 is WNHNN and CDR2 SYGVQD (reference sequence). The trim removed 0 bases at V and 3 bases at J, leaving 5 bases unmatched. There are 16 residues in the CDR3. Material: peripheral blood. The sequence was collected from a woman aged 50 to 65 with active or convalescent COVID-19. This chain connects TRBV10-1 to TRBJ2-5; TRBD2 aligns across 9 bases. CDR3 loop: CASSESLSGGKETQYF. In DNA form, the CDR3 reads TGCGCCAGCAGTGAGTCCCTTAGCGGGGGCAAAGAGACCCAGTACTTC.